Sequencing of this T cell receptor beta chain was carried out in a study of blood T cell repertoires in COVID-19. The repertoire was sequenced with immunoSEQ multiplex PCR; TCRdb's copy has only in-frame clones and lacks some. The top ten hold roughly 6.7% of the sample, which has 250,000 to 300,000 clones, 80% to 90% seen once. Researchers sorted participants into cohorts using their self-reported clinical history. No more than 2 weeks before study entry, exposed participants had met a case of COVID-19. CDR3 length: 14 amino acids. Germline V gene lookup returns CDR1 MGHDK and CDR2 SYGVNS. The V segment lost 8 bases and the J segment 2 bases; nucleotides outside the gene matches: 7.

This sequence was found in a woman in her forties or fifties who had been exposed to COVID-19. The chain uses TRBV25-1 and TRBJ1-2, with 8 positions matching TRBD1. Material: PBMCs or T cells enriched from blood (not recorded which). CDR3 region: CASVRQGTNYGYTF. The CDR3 bases are TGTGCCAGCGTGAGACAGGGGACGAACTATGGCTACACCTTC.